This is a list of T cell receptor beta chains from one sample in a study of T-cell reconstitution after alpha-beta-depleted transplantation in children. TCRdb processed the PCR reads anew with MiXCR; each CDR3 protein has one entry. The data show around 300,000 distinct CDR3 sequences, with around 10% seen just once and 23% held by the top ten. Sample: peripheral blood, taken 180 days after TCRalphabeta/CD19-depleted stem cell transplant. The receptors derive from a male patient aged 2-10 years who had a stem cell transplant for chronic granulomatous disease, so the T cells may come from the graft donor. Both conserved end residues are part of each CDR3. D genes are given only for firm matches. The listing skips clone size in some rows; elsewhere it reads once, few, many or a size class.

j_call,v_call,clone_size,d_call,cdr3_aa,cdr3_nt
TRBJ2-7,TRBV19,NA,NA,CASSIAGGSKAEQYF,TGTGCCAGTAGTATTGCGGGTGGGAGTAAGGCCGAGCAGTACTTC
TRBJ1-5,TRBV23-1,NA,NA,CASSQSTVGSNQPQHF,TGCGCCAGCAGTCAATCGACGGTGGGAAGCAATCAGCCCCAGCATTTT
TRBJ2-7,TRBV20-1,many,NA,CSAREIQGYYEQYF,TGCAGTGCTAGAGAGATTCAGGGTTACTACGAGCAGTACTTC
TRBJ1-1,TRBV5-1,many,NA,CASRPNRGTEAFF,TGCGCCAGCCGCCCGAATCGGGGCACTGAAGCTTTCTTT
TRBJ2-1,TRBV13,few,TRBD2,CASSPMTSGSNEQFF,TGTGCCAGCAGCCCAATGACTAGCGGGAGCAATGAGCAGTTCTTC
TRBJ2-1,TRBV7-2,many,TRBD2,CASSLAGTSSSYNEQFF,TGTGCCAGCAGCTTAGCCGGGACTAGCTCCTCCTACAATGAGCAGTTCTTC
TRBJ2-4,TRBV20-1,many,NA,CSARGSRQTYIQYF,TGCAGTGCCCGGGGATCGAGACAGACGTACATTCAGTACTTC
TRBJ2-5,TRBV6-2/TRBV6-3,many,NA,CASSYTGTPNFSQETQYF,TGTGCCAGCAGTTACACCGGGACTCCGAACTTTTCGCAAGAGACCCAGTACTTC
TRBJ1-1,TRBV20-1,many,NA,CSARDLPKVSVGTEAFF,TGCAGTGCTAGAGATCTCCCGAAGGTGTCCGTGGGCACTGAAGCTTTCTTT
TRBJ2-3,TRBV19,many,TRBD2,CASTAGGPQDTQYF,TGTGCCAGCACAGCGGGAGGGCCCCAGGATACGCAGTATTTT
TRBJ2-7,TRBV9,many,NA,CASSVGTQSYEQYF,TGTGCCAGCAGCGTCGGGACGCAATCCTACGAGCAGTACTTC
TRBJ2-3,TRBV5-8,many,NA,CASSPTSTQYF,TGTGCCAGCAGCCCTACATCTACGCAGTATTTT
TRBJ2-6,TRBV6-5,many,NA,CASSSSRHVSGANVLTF,TGTGCCAGCAGTTCGTCCAGACACGTCTCTGGGGCCAACGTCCTGACTTTC
TRBJ1-4,TRBV5-6,once,NA,CASSLRTAEKLFF,TGTGCCAGCAGCTTAAGGACCGCGGAAAAACTGTTTTTT
TRBJ1-1,TRBV7-2,many,NA,CASSLRVGGNTEAFF,TGTGCCAGCAGCTTAAGGGTGGGGGGCAACACTGAAGCTTTCTTT
TRBJ2-7,TRBV5-5,many,NA,CASSVDSPYEQYF,TGTGCCAGCAGCGTTGACAGTCCCTACGAGCAGTACTTC
TRBJ2-1,TRBV12-3/TRBV12-4,many,NA,CASSGDSYNEQFF,TGTGCCAGCAGCGGGGACTCCTACAATGAGCAGTTCTTC
TRBJ2-5,TRBV5-6,many,NA,CASSLAGQGKETQYF,TGTGCCAGCAGCTTGGCGGGGCAGGGAAAAGAGACCCAGTACTTC
TRBJ2-7,TRBV20-1,many,TRBD2,CSALRESTYEQYF,TGCAGTGCGCTGCGGGAGTCGACCTACGAGCAGTACTTC
TRBJ2-1,TRBV5-5,many,TRBD2,CASSFPGLAGYNEQFF,TGTGCCAGCAGCTTTCCGGGACTAGCGGGATACAATGAGCAGTTCTTC
TRBJ1-1,TRBV12-3/TRBV12-4,many,NA,CASRDSQGAFF,TGTGCCAGCAGGGACAGTCAGGGAGCTTTCTTT
TRBJ2-7,TRBV5-1,many,NA,CASSGRTNYEQYF,TGCGCCAGCAGCGGTAGGACAAACTACGAGCAGTACTTC
TRBJ2-3,TRBV5-5,many,NA,CASSLFGTTSTDTQYF,TGTGCCAGCAGCTTATTCGGGACAACAAGCACAGATACGCAGTATTTT
TRBJ1-1,TRBV12-3/TRBV12-4,NA,NA,CASSFTQSTEAFF,TGTGCCAGCAGTTTTACCCAGAGCACTGAAGCTTTCTTT
TRBJ2-1,TRBV12-3/TRBV12-4,many,TRBD1,CASSFSPSSQGAGYNEQFF,TGTGCCAGCAGTTTTTCCCCCTCATCCCAGGGGGCGGGGTACAATGAGCAGTTCTTC
TRBJ2-2,TRBV5-1,many,NA,CASSTGSNTGELFF,TGCGCCAGCAGCACCGGGTCGAACACCGGGGAGCTGTTTTTT
TRBJ2-1,TRBV15,many,TRBD2,CATSSLAGGYNEQFF,TGTGCCACCAGCAGCCTAGCGGGAGGCTACAATGAGCAGTTCTTC
TRBJ2-5,TRBV5-1,many,TRBD1,CASSPSTGYRGETQYF,TGCGCCAGCAGCCCCTCGACAGGGTATAGGGGAGAGACCCAGTACTTC
TRBJ2-1,TRBV29-1,many,NA,CSVDRASRSGNEQFF,TGCAGCGTTGACCGAGCTAGCAGAAGCGGGAATGAGCAGTTCTTC
TRBJ1-4,TRBV20-1,many,TRBD1,CSARRRDRVNEKLFF,TGCAGTGCTAGGCGCCGGGACAGGGTTAATGAAAAACTGTTTTTT
TRBJ1-6,TRBV7-3,many,NA,CASSSSGTNSPLHF,TGTGCCAGCAGCTCCTCGGGGACAAATTCACCCCTCCACTTT
TRBJ2-1,TRBV19,many,NA,CATSKPHPGEQFF,TGTGCCACTTCCAAGCCCCACCCGGGGGAGCAGTTCTTC
TRBJ2-2,TRBV18,NA,NA,CASSPQQQELGGELFF,TGTGCCAGCTCACCACAGCAACAGGAGTTAGGCGGGGAGCTGTTTTTT
TRBJ2-5,TRBV5-1,many,NA,CASSLVLADETQYF,TGCGCCAGCAGCTTGGTTCTAGCCGACGAGACCCAGTACTTC
TRBJ2-1,TRBV5-8,many,NA,CASSLSRINEQFF,TGTGCCAGCAGCTTGTCTAGAATCAATGAGCAGTTCTTC
TRBJ2-1,TRBV2,many,NA,CASQGGWYNEQFF,TGTGCCTCCCAGGGGGGCTGGTACAATGAGCAGTTCTTC
TRBJ2-7,TRBV6-6,many,NA,CASRGGLIYEQYF,TGTGCCAGCAGGGGGGGATTGATCTACGAGCAGTACTTC
TRBJ2-7,TRBV6-1,many,TRBD2,CASSGTSGAEQYF,TGTGCCAGCAGCGGGACTAGCGGGGCCGAGCAGTACTTC
TRBJ2-7,TRBV7-8,many,TRBD1,CASSLEGGDTYEQYF,TGTGCCAGCAGCTTAGAAGGGGGCGATACCTACGAGCAGTACTTC
TRBJ2-2,TRBV5-1,many,TRBD1,CASKWTGWTGELFF,TGCGCCAGCAAATGGACAGGGTGGACCGGGGAGCTGTTTTTT
TRBJ1-5,TRBV6-1,few,TRBD1,CASWGQTVDQPQHF,TGTGCCAGCTGGGGACAGACAGTGGATCAGCCCCAGCATTTT
TRBJ1-6,TRBV4-3,NA,TRBD1,CASSQEEPTGGYNSPLHF,TGCGCCAGCAGCCAAGAGGAGCCGACAGGGGGCTATAATTCACCCCTCCACTTT
TRBJ2-6,TRBV4-2,NA,NA,CAMGPELGAGANVLTF,TGTGCCATGGGCCCAGAGCTAGGGGCCGGGGCCAACGTCCTGACTTTC
TRBJ2-2,TRBV7-9,many,NA,CASSSPRTGELFF,TGTGCCAGCAGCTCCCCTCGGACAGGGGAGCTGTTTTTT
TRBJ1-1,TRBV3-1,many,NA,CASSQGQTPNTEAFF,TGTGCCAGCAGCCAAGGGCAGACTCCGAACACTGAAGCTTTCTTT
TRBJ1-1,TRBV5-1,many,NA,CASSGTKRDTEAFF,TGCGCCAGCAGCGGGACAAAAAGGGACACTGAAGCTTTCTTT
TRBJ2-1,TRBV5-5,many,TRBD1,CASSLVPGQGPHNEQFF,TGTGCCAGCAGCTTGGTGCCGGGACAGGGTCCTCACAATGAGCAGTTCTTC